The 14 T cell receptor beta chains listed next were all sequenced from one sample in a study of neoadjuvant nivolumab and ipilimumab in lung cancer. The repertoire was sequenced with immunoSEQ multiplex PCR; TCRdb's copy has only in-frame clones and lacks some. This sample yields approximately 7,000 clones, of which 80% to 85% are seen a single time; approximately 4.4% belongs to the top ten. The specimen was tumor tissue, collected after neoadjuvant nivolumab, alone or with ipilimumab, at or shortly before surgery. These receptors came from an adult with non-small cell lung cancer.

This clone was detected once. J is TRBJ2-1 and V is TRBV5-8; 9 bases are a match to TRBD2. V trimming: 4 bases; J trimming: 5 bases; junction bases outside the gene matches: 13. The CDR3 runs 17 residues. Looked up from germline, CDR1 is SGHTS and CDR2 is YDEGEE. The DNA for the CDR3 is TGTGCCAGCAGCCTACACCCGACAGCGGGAGGTAACAATGAGCAGTTCTTC. Encoded protein: CASSLHPTAGGNNEQFF.

The chain links TRBV14 to TRBJ2-5, with 12 bases matching TRBD1. V was clipped by 4 bases and J by 5 bases; unmatched bases: 5. There are 15 residues in the CDR3. The germline gives CDR1 SGHDN, CDR2 FVKESK. The CDR3 loop is CASSLPGQGAETQYF. The DNA of the CDR3 is TGTGCCAGCAGCCTCCCGGGACAGGGGGCGGAGACCCAGTACTTC. The full variable domain, completed using reference TRBV14 and TRBJ2-5, is EAGVTQFPSHSVIEKGQTVTLRCDPISGHDNLYWYRRVMGKEIKFLLHFVKESKQDESGMPNNRFLAERTGGTYSTLKVQPAELEDSGVYFCASSLPGQGAETQYFGPGTRLLVL.

This clone was recorded once. The chain carries TRBV29-1 and TRBJ1-5, with 10 bases fitting TRBD1. This CDR3 has 14 amino acids. V lost 5 bases and J lost 1; bases outside the gene matches: 2. CDR1 is SQVTM and CDR2 is ANQGSEA in the germline V gene. The CDR3 loop is CSVRDRGSNQPQHF. The CDR3 region has the DNA TGCAGCGTTCGGGACAGGGGAAGCAATCAGCCCCAGCATTTT.

This chain links TRBV10-3 with TRBJ1-2, with 7 bases matching TRBD1. This CDR3 is built from 14 residues. CDR1 ENHRY and CDR2 SYGVKD come from the germline V gene. The V segment lost 4 bases and the J segment 7 bases; nucleotides outside the gene matches: 9. CDR3 in DNA: TGTGCCATCAGTGTTGACAGGGAGTCCCGTGGCTACACCTTC. It yields the protein CAISVDRESRGYTF.

This clone was picked up one time. V and J are TRBV1 and TRBJ1-6; whether TRBD1, the table's D call, matches the DNA was not checked. TRBV1 is reported as a pseudogene. CDR3 length: 18 residues. The CDR3 region has the DNA TGCACCAGCAGCCAAGAGCCCCCCGGGACAGGGCTGGAGTCACCCCTCCACTTT. It encodes CTSSQEPPGTGLESPLHF.

The gene calls are TRBV5-1 and TRBJ1-1; D gene uncertain. The CDR3 is 13 amino acids. V lost 1 base to trimming and J lost 3 bases, with 7 bases between them. The germline V gene encodes CDR1 SGHRS and CDR2 YFSETQ. The CDR3 loop is CASSLRGYTEAFF. The CDR3 DNA is TGCGCCAGCAGCTTGAGAGGATACACTGAAGCTTTCTTT.

The chain is built from TRBV5-1 and TRBJ2-6; no firm D call. Per germline, CDR1 SGHRS and CDR2 YFSETQ. V was trimmed by 0 bases and J by 0 bases, leaving 4 bases between them. CDR3 length equals 15 residues. This CDR3 is CASSLAHSGANVLTF. CDR3 coding DNA: TGCGCCAGCAGCTTGGCCCACTCTGGGGCCAACGTCCTGACTTTC. Looking up the rest from reference TRBV5-1 and TRBJ2-6 gives the full variable domain: KAGVTQTPRYLIKTRGQQVTLSCSPISGHRSVSWYQQTPGQGLQFLFEYFSETQRNKGNFPGRFSGRQFSNSRSEMNVSTLELGDSALYLCASSLAHSGANVLTFGAGSRLTVL.

By share, this clone counts as large. The genes are TRBV4-1 and TRBJ1-5, with a weak D call TRBD1 (6 bases). Germline V gives CDR1 MGHRA, CDR2 YSYEKL. The V end was cut by 1 base, the J end by 3 bases, with 10 bases between. This CDR3 is built from 15 residues. CDR3 nucleotides: TGCGCCAGCAGCCAAGCCAGGGGCTCCAATCAGCCCCAGCATTTT. As protein: CASSQARGSNQPQHF.

This clone was counted between two and nine times. This chain connects TRBV4-3 to TRBJ1-1, with D perhaps TRBD1 (5 bases). Germline CDR1 is LGHNA and CDR2 is YSLEER. The V gene lost 4 bases and the J gene lost 3 bases, with 6 bases spanning the gap. The CDR3 has 12 amino acids. For the CDR3, the DNA is TGCGCCAGCAGCCTGGGGGACACTGAAGCTTTCTTT. Translation gives CASSLGDTEAFF.

The chain is built from TRBV14 and TRBJ1-2; D is undetermined. The V end lost 5 bases, the J end lost 2 bases, and 15 bases lay between the germline ends. This CDR3 has 15 amino acids. Germline assignment: CDR1 SGHDN and CDR2 FVKESK. The CDR3 here is CASSSLLQMNYGYTF. The CDR3 coding sequence is TGTGCCAGCAGCTCGCTCCTACAGATGAACTATGGCTACACCTTC.

This clone was counted a single time. The chain links TRBV9 to TRBJ2-1; 10 nucleotides agree with TRBD2. V was clipped by 3 bases and J by 7 bases; unmatched bases: 10. The CDR3 is made up of 16 amino acids. The germline gives CDR1 SGDLS, CDR2 YYNGEE. This CDR3 is CASSALLAGASNEQFF. CDR3 DNA: TGTGCCAGCAGCGCCCTCCTAGCGGGGGCCTCAAATGAGCAGTTCTTC.

V gene TRBV9 combines with J gene TRBJ1-2; 8 bases are a match to TRBD1. CDR1 SGDLS and CDR2 YYNGEE come from the germline V gene. Losses at the gene ends were 0 bases for V and 8 bases for J; bases not matched to a gene: 6. The CDR3 loop spans 14 amino acids. The DNA for the CDR3 is TGTGCCAGCAGCGTAGCGCAGGGGGCGGTGGGCTACACCTTC. It translates to CASSVAQGAVGYTF.

The V gene is TRBV5-6, the J gene TRBJ1-6, with D possibly being TRBD1 (5 bases). The germline V gene encodes CDR1 SGHDT and CDR2 YYEEEE. Trimming pared 1 base from V and 0 bases from J, leaving 17 bases between. CDR3 length: 19 residues. Written as DNA, the CDR3 is TGTGCCAGCAGCTTGATTTTTTGGGACGCGAGCTCCTATAATTCACCCCTCCACTTT. Residues: CASSLIFWDASSYNSPLHF.

In this sample, this clone turned up once. The chain carries TRBV15 and TRBJ2-7, with D possibly being TRBD2 (6 bases). Germline-derived CDR1 and CDR2 are LNHNV and YYDKDF (reference sequence). This CDR3 spans 17 amino acids. The V end lost 5 bases, the J end lost 2 bases, and 22 bases lay between the germline ends. The CDR3 sequence is CATSLGGGRIAAYEQYF. CDR3 nucleotides: TGTGCCACCAGCTTGGGGGGAGGACGGATTGCGGCCTACGAGCAGTACTTC.